This T cell receptor (beta chain) was sequenced for a study of T cells in tuberculosis. After thawing and overnight rest, PBMC were stained with GMM-loaded CD1B tetramer, viability dye and anti-CD3 for sorting. The CD1B tetramers carried C32 glucose monomycolate purified from Rhodococcus equi. The CDR3 contains 14 residues. Germline CDR1 SGHRS, CDR2 YFSETQ. Trimming took 4 bases from V and 5 from J, leaving 15 bases between them. Clones were read by immunoSEQ multiplex PCR, and TCRdb kept only the in-frame ones, dropping some. The repertoire holds tens of thousands of clones, with around 90% as singletons.

The source of this sequence is an adult woman with latent tuberculosis. The sequenced sample was CD1b-GMM tetramer-negative cells sorted from PBMCs. The genes are TRBV5-1 and TRBJ1-1, with TRBD1 as a possible D gene (5 bases). As DNA, the CDR3 is TGCGCCAGCAGCGTCGAAGGGGTATGGACTGAAGCTTTCTTT. It specifies CASSVEGVWTEAFF.